The rows below give T cell receptor beta chains drawn from one sample of a study of PD-L1 blockade in urothelial cancer. Assay: immunoSEQ multiplex PCR; the TCRdb copy retains only in-frame clones and omits some. The sample lists some 71,000 clones; approximately 86% were seen once. Sequences were derived from PBMCs, sampled around atezolizumab (anti-PD-L1) treatment. These receptors all stem from a man aged 55 to 69 with urothelial cancer. Each CDR3 is given with its conserved first and last residue. Each record gives: CDR3 DNA, CDR3 protein, clone size, J gene, D gene, V gene. D genes are given only for firm matches. Clone size, where shown, is once, few, many, or a class for clones that have expanded.

TGTGCCAGCAGCTCCGACAGGGGGCGCCTGGGAAACACCATATATTTT,CASSSDRGRLGNTIYF,-,TRBJ1-3,TRBD1,TRBV11-2
TGTGCCAGCTCACCGTCACAGGGGGCTGAAGCTTTCTTT,CASSPSQGAEAFF,-,TRBJ1-1,TRBD1,TRBV18
TGCAGCGTTGGTGACTTGAAAACCTCGCGGAACACTGAAGCTTTCTTT,CSVGDLKTSRNTEAFF,-,TRBJ1-1,-,TRBV29-1
TGTGCTAGTGGTTTGTTGTTTGAGGGATCCTACAATGAGCAGTTCTTC,CASGLLFEGSYNEQFF,-,TRBJ2-1,-,TRBV12-5
TGTGCCAGCAGACTGGACAGTCGAAACACCATATATTTT,CASRLDSRNTIYF,-,TRBJ1-3,-,TRBV6-1
TGTGCCTTTGGCCGACAATACGAGCAGTACTTC,CAFGRQYEQYF,-,TRBJ2-7,-,TRBV30
TGTGCCAGTAGTATAGTCTCCACAGGGGTAAAGACCCAGTACTTC,CASSIVSTGVKTQYF,-,TRBJ2-5,TRBD1,TRBV19
TGTGCCAGTTGGAGGGATCTTTCCGATGGCTACACCTTC,CASWRDLSDGYTF,-,TRBJ1-2,-,TRBV6-1
TGTGCCAGCAGCTTAGGAGCCCTAACCCCTAATGAAAAACTGTTTTTT,CASSLGALTPNEKLFF,-,TRBJ1-4,-,TRBV11-3
TGTGCCAGCAGCGACTGGAGGGGCGGGTGGGAAGCTTTCTTT,CASSDWRGGWEAFF,-,TRBJ1-1,-,TRBV7-9
TGTGCCAGCAGCCCCCCTGCAGTGAACACTGAAGCTTTCTTT,CASSPPAVNTEAFF,-,TRBJ1-1,-,TRBV7-9
TGCGCCAGCAGTCAAAACACGACAGGGGTTAATCAGCCCCAGCATTTT,CASSQNTTGVNQPQHF,-,TRBJ1-5,TRBD1,TRBV23-1
TGTGCCAGCAGCTTGAGTCAGGGCAGAAACACCATATATTTT,CASSLSQGRNTIYF,few,TRBJ1-3,-,TRBV5-5
TGTGCCAGCAGTGAAGTCGGACTAGCGGGATTCACAGATACGCAGTATTTT,CASSEVGLAGFTDTQYF,-,TRBJ2-3,TRBD2,TRBV6-1
TGTGCCAGCAGAGAAGACAGTTTCTATGGCTACACCTTC,CASREDSFYGYTF,-,TRBJ1-2,-,TRBV6-1
TGTGCCAGCAGCTTCCAAACAGATACGCAGTATTTT,CASSFQTDTQYF,-,TRBJ2-3,-,TRBV11-2
TGTGCCTGGAGTTTTCCAGCTACAGGGGGAAAACTGTTTTTT,CAWSFPATGGKLFF,few,TRBJ1-4,TRBD1,TRBV30
TGTGCCAGCAGCTTAGTAGGAGGCAGGGGAAATTCACCCCTCCACTTT,CASSLVGGRGNSPLHF,few,TRBJ1-6,-,TRBV7-2
TGTGCCAGCAGCGGCCCGGGACAGGGGGACATGAACACTGAAGCTTTCTTT,CASSGPGQGDMNTEAFF,-,TRBJ1-1,TRBD1,TRBV7-2
TGTGCCATACAAGGTGGAGGAGGCAATGAGCAGTTCTTC,CAIQGGGGNEQFF,-,TRBJ2-1,-,TRBV7-9
TGCGCCAGCAGTGGGAATAGACGGAGCTCCTACAATGAGCAGTTCTTC,CASSGNRRSSYNEQFF,-,TRBJ2-1,-,TRBV10-1
TGTGCCAGCAGTGTTACAGGCGACACCGGGGAGCTGTTTTTT,CASSVTGDTGELFF,-,TRBJ2-2,-,TRBV28
TGTGCCAGCAGCTTAATCAGAACACAGGGGGGCGATGGCTACACCTTC,CASSLIRTQGGDGYTF,-,TRBJ1-2,TRBD1,TRBV7-9
TGCGCCAGCAGCCCAGGGGAGCCTTACGGCGAGCAGTACTTC,CASSPGEPYGEQYF,once,TRBJ2-7,-,TRBV5-1
TGTGCCAGCAGCTACTACGACGGCCGGCAAAACTTC,CASSYYDGRQNF,-,TRBJ2-5,-,TRBV7-2
TGTGCCAGCAAAAGGGAGTTTGATCAGCCCCAGCATTTT,CASKREFDQPQHF,-,TRBJ1-5,-,TRBV2
TGTGCCAGCAGCCGCGTTCCATTAAATAATTCACCCCTCCACTTT,CASSRVPLNNSPLHF,-,TRBJ1-6,-,TRBV7-2
TGTGCCAGCAGTGAATACCCGAAAAGGCGGGGGAGGGGTACAGATACGCAGTATTTT,CASSEYPKRRGRGTDTQYF,-,TRBJ2-3,TRBD2,TRBV6-1
TGTGCCAGCAGCCCCCCAGTTTCTAGCGGGGGCGAGCAGTACTTC,CASSPPVSSGGEQYF,-,TRBJ2-7,TRBD2,TRBV14
TGCGCCAGCAGCCTTCACAGGGTGAAAGAGACCCAGTACTTC,CASSLHRVKETQYF,-,TRBJ2-5,-,TRBV5-1
TGTGCCAGCAGCTTAGTGGGCGGGGGGACTCAAGAGACCCAGTACTTC,CASSLVGGGTQETQYF,-,TRBJ2-5,TRBD2,TRBV11-2
TGTGCCAGCAGCTTGAGGGGAAGGGAACTTAATGAAAAACTGTTTTTT,CASSLRGRELNEKLFF,-,TRBJ1-4,-,TRBV5-5
TGTGCCAGCAGCCCCGCCGGGGGGACCTACGAGCAGTACTTC,CASSPAGGTYEQYF,-,TRBJ2-7,TRBD2,TRBV7-9
TGTGCCAGCAGCGTGCGACAGCTAGCGGGGGCCGGGGAGCAGTACTTC,CASSVRQLAGAGEQYF,-,TRBJ2-7,TRBD2,TRBV9
TGTGCCACCAGCGGCGCCCCAGGGGGCCTGGGGGAAAAACTGTTTTTT,CATSGAPGGLGEKLFF,-,TRBJ1-4,TRBD1,TRBV15
TGTGCCAGCAGCTTAGGGGCGACTAGCGCAAACAATGAGCAGTTCTTC,CASSLGATSANNEQFF,once,TRBJ2-1,TRBD2,TRBV7-2
TGTGCCACCAGCAGGGGGGGGAGCTTC,CATSRGGSF,-,TRBJ1-2,-,TRBV15